This is a list of T cell receptor beta chains from one sample in a study of response to subunit inactivated influenza vaccine. TCRdb reanalysed the RT-PCR reads using MiXCR and keeps one entry per CDR3 protein. This table has 500,000 to 750,000 distinct CDR3 sequences, 11% to 15% appearing once. Sequencing was performed on PBMCs from blood, taken 12 days after vaccination. The receptors stem from a man in his fifties who received an inactivated influenza vaccine. Both conserved end residues are part of each CDR3. D genes are given only for firm matches. Not all rows give a size; the values are once, few, many and, for expanded clones, a class.

TGTGCCAGCAGCTCCGGTGAGGGGAGCTGGGCCAACGTCCTGACTTTC,CASSSGEGSWANVLTF,.,TRBV7-9,.,TRBJ2-6
TGCGCCAGCAGCCAAGATGGGACAGCGGCCTACGAGCAGTACTTC,CASSQDGTAAYEQYF,TRBD1,TRBV4-1,few,TRBJ2-7
TGTGCCACCCAGGGAGCGGGAAGAGTGGTGGGAGATACGCAGTATTTT,CATQGAGRVVGDTQYF,TRBD2,TRBV7-9,medium-sized,TRBJ2-3
TGTGCCAGCAGTACTTCATTCGGATACAATGAGCAGTTCTTC,CASSTSFGYNEQFF,.,TRBV12-3/TRBV12-4,once,TRBJ2-1
TGTGCCAGCAGGGAACAGGGGGCTCGGACTGAAGCTTTCTTT,CASREQGARTEAFF,TRBD1,TRBV6-1,few,TRBJ1-1
TGTGCCAGCAGTTTATGGGTACTAGCGGGAGATGATACGCAGTATTTT,CASSLWVLAGDDTQYF,TRBD2,TRBV27,.,TRBJ2-3
TGCGCCAGCAGCCAAGACGGGGCTGACAGTATAGCCGGGGAGCTGTTTTTT,CASSQDGADSIAGELFF,.,TRBV4-3,.,TRBJ2-2
TGTGCCAGCAGCTTAGATAGCAGGGGAACCTACGAGCAGTACTTC,CASSLDSRGTYEQYF,.,TRBV7-6,few,TRBJ2-7
TGCGCCAGCAGACCTGGGGCACTAGCGGGGGCCGCAGATACGCAGTATTTT,CASRPGALAGAADTQYF,TRBD2,TRBV4-3,many,TRBJ2-3
TGTGCCACCAGCAGAGATGTTGGCGGGAGGGGGGACGAGCAGTACTTC,CATSRDVGGRGDEQYF,TRBD2,TRBV15,few,TRBJ2-7
TGTGCCAGCAGCTTAGAAGCCCTGGGCGGACTCGGTGAGCAGTTCTTC,CASSLEALGGLGEQFF,.,TRBV7-2,.,TRBJ2-1
TGTGCCAGCAGCCCAGACGTCGGACAGGGCAGCAATGAGCAGTTCTTC,CASSPDVGQGSNEQFF,TRBD1,TRBV7-2,.,TRBJ2-1
TGTGCCATCAGTGAGTCCCTAGCGGGAGGATACAATGAGCAGTTCTTC,CAISESLAGGYNEQFF,TRBD2,TRBV10-3,.,TRBJ2-1
TGTGCCAGCAGCCAAGATCGGGCTACCTATGGCTACACCTTC,CASSQDRATYGYTF,.,TRBV3-1,few,TRBJ1-2
TGCGCCAGCAGCTTAGTCGGACTAGCGGGAGACGAGCAGTACTTC,CASSLVGLAGDEQYF,TRBD2,TRBV5-1,many,TRBJ2-7
TGTGCCAGCAGTCTGTGGGACAGGGAAGGGGGTGGCTACACCTTC,CASSLWDREGGGYTF,TRBD1,TRBV12-3/TRBV12-4,many,TRBJ1-2
TGCGCCAGCAGCCAAGATACCTGGGGCAACGAGCAGTACTTC,CASSQDTWGNEQYF,.,TRBV4-3,once,TRBJ2-7
TGTGCCAGCAGTGAAGTCTATGGCTACACCTTC,CASSEVYGYTF,.,TRBV6-1,.,TRBJ1-2
TGTGCCAGCAGCTTTCCCGGCAACAATGAGCAGTTCTTC,CASSFPGNNEQFF,.,TRBV7-9,few,TRBJ2-1
TGTGCCAGCAGTGGTACAGGGGGTAATCAGCCCCAGCATTTT,CASSGTGGNQPQHF,TRBD1,TRBV6-1,many,TRBJ1-5
TGTGCCAGCAGCTTGCGGAGACTTAGCACAGATACGCAGTATTTT,CASSLRRLSTDTQYF,.,TRBV5-6,many,TRBJ2-3
TGTGCCAGCAGTCCGCGGACTAGCGGGAGAAGGGTTTACAATGAGCAGTTCTTC,CASSPRTSGRRVYNEQFF,TRBD2,TRBV27,.,TRBJ2-1
TGTGCCAGTAGTATTGGGAGGGAAGCTTTCTTT,CASSIGREAFF,.,TRBV19,.,TRBJ1-1
TGTGCCAGCACCCTAGGAGGGGTAGCGACCACATCGGGCTACGAGCAGTACTTC,CASTLGGVATTSGYEQYF,.,TRBV11-2,.,TRBJ2-7
TGCGCCAGCAGCCAAGATCAGGGGTATCGGGAGACCCAGTACTTC,CASSQDQGYRETQYF,.,TRBV4-3,.,TRBJ2-5
TGCGCCAGCAGCCAAGAGCCGGGGGCGGAGACCCAGTACTTC,CASSQEPGAETQYF,.,TRBV4-3,few,TRBJ2-5
TGTGCCAGCAGCGAGACAGGCCTGGATTCACCCCTCCACTTT,CASSETGLDSPLHF,.,TRBV9,few,TRBJ1-6
TGTGCCAGCAGCAAGGGGGCTCTGGGCAATCAGCCCCAGCATTTT,CASSKGALGNQPQHF,TRBD1,TRBV7-2,few,TRBJ1-5
TGTGCCAGCAGCCAAGTCGCCAACTCTGGAAACACCATATATTTT,CASSQVANSGNTIYF,.,TRBV3-1,.,TRBJ1-3
TGTGCCACCAGTCCTCCGGGACTAGCTCCGGATACGCAGTATTTT,CATSPPGLAPDTQYF,TRBD2,TRBV24-1,.,TRBJ2-3
TGTGCCAGCAGCTTAGGGGGACAGGTCTACGAGCAGTACTTC,CASSLGGQVYEQYF,TRBD1,TRBV11-1,many,TRBJ2-7
TGTGCCAGCAGCGGCAGTAGCGGGAGAGTGTACAATGAGCAGTTCTTC,CASSGSSGRVYNEQFF,TRBD2,TRBV7-2,.,TRBJ2-1